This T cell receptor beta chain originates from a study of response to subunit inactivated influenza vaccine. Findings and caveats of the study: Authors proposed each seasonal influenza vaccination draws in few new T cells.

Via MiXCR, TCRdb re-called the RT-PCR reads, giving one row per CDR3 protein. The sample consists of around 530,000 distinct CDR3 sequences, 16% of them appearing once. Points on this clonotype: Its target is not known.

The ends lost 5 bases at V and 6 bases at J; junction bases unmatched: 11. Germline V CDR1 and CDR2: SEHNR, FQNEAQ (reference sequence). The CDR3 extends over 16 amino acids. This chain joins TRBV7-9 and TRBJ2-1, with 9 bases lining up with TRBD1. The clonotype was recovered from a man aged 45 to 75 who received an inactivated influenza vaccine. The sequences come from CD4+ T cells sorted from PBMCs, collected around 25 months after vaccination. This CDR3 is CASSASGTGTLNEQFF. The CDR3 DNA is TGTGCCAGCAGCGCATCCGGGACAGGGACGCTCAATGAGCAGTTCTTC. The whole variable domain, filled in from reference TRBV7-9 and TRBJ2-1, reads DTGVSQNPRHKITKRGQNVTFRCDPISEHNRLYWYRQTLGQGPEFLTYFQNEAQLEKSRLLSDRFSAERPKGSFSTLEIQRTEQGDSAMYLCASSASGTGTLNEQFFGPGTRLTVL.